The next 20 T cell receptor beta chains were all read from a single sample in a study of T-cell memory formation after mild COVID-19 (dated by TCRdb to the early 2020s). Libraries were constructed by 5' RACE. Sequencing instrument: Illumina NovaSeq 6000. TCRdb reworked the public reads: Q25 trimming with fastp, MiXCR clone assembly, productive beta chains retained. Each CDR3 protein appears once, grouped with its most common genes and DNA. Across this sample there are hundreds of thousands of distinct CDR3 sequences, with 15% to 20% seen only once. Together, the top ten hold approximately 20% of the sample. The specimen sequenced was PBMCs or a T cell subset sorted from them (not recorded which). Receptor source: a man aged 18-30 years who had mild COVID-19 (a few samples of this study predate the infection). The sample titles of this study are shuffled in the database, so cell type and time point are left out; the donor was told from shared clones.

This clonotype was observed a few times. The J gene is TRBJ2-1, the V gene TRBV7-2; 15 bases fit TRBD2. V lost 6 bases to trimming and J lost 10 bases; unmatched junction nucleotides: 1. The length of the CDR3 is 13 residues. Germline V gives CDR1 SGHTA, CDR2 FQGNSA. CDR3 in amino acids: CASRGLAGGEQFF. DNA of the CDR3: TGTGCCAGCAGGGGACTAGCGGGGGGCGAGCAGTTCTTC.

This clonotype came up many times. The chain combines TRBV5-1 with TRBJ2-1; 8 bases match TRBD1. CDR1 and CDR2 from the germline V gene are SGHRS and YFSETQ. CDR3 length: 14 residues. The ends lost 1 base at V and 7 bases at J; junction bases unmatched: 4. The CDR3 loop is CASSLLTGGNEQFF. CDR3 DNA sequence: TGCGCCAGCAGCTTGCTAACAGGGGGGAATGAGCAGTTCTTC.

This clonotype turned up a few times. The chain couples TRBV15 to TRBJ2-7; D could derive from TRBD1 or TRBD2 (5 bases each). Per the germline V gene, CDR1 is LNHNV and CDR2 is YYDKDF (reference sequence). Trimming stripped 0 bases from V and 0 bases from J, with 9 bases between. This CDR3 is built from 15 residues. The DNA for the CDR3 is TGTGCCACCAGCAGAGATCGGGGCAGCTCCTACGAGCAGTACTTC. It codes for CATSRDRGSSYEQYF.

The gene calls are TRBV6-1 and TRBJ1-5, with D possibly TRBD1 on 6 matching bases. V dropped 3 bases and J dropped 7 bases, with 7 bases sitting between them. The CDR3 covers 12 residues. Germline values: CDR1 MNHNS, CDR2 SASEGT. DNA of the CDR3: TGTGCCAGCAGTGACAGGGGACAGCCCCAGCATTTT. Translated: CASSDRGQPQHF.

This clonotype was detected only a few times. This chain joins TRBV25-1 and TRBJ2-1, with 8 bases that match TRBD2. Germline V gives CDR1 MGHDK, CDR2 SYGVNS. The trim removed 4 bases at V and 3 bases at J, leaving 11 bases unmatched. The CDR3 is 17 residues long. CDR3 in DNA: TGTGCCAGCAGTGCGGCGGGGGGCGCCGGGGTCTACAATGAGCAGTTCTTC. Its protein is CASSAAGGAGVYNEQFF. Complete variable domain (other parts from reference TRBV25-1 and TRBJ2-1): EADIYQTPRYLVIGTGKKITLECSQTMGHDKMYWYQQDPGMELHLIHYSYGVNSTEKGDLSSESTVSRIRTEHFPLTLESARPSHTSQYLCASSAAGGAGVYNEQFFGPGTRLTVL.

This clonotype was detected only a few times. J is TRBJ1-2 and V is TRBV5-4, with TRBD1 as a possible D gene (5 bases). V was pared by 6 bases and J by 8 bases, with 23 bases between. Germline CDR1 is SGHNT and CDR2 is YYREEE (reference sequence). The CDR3 is 15 residues long. CDR3 coding DNA: TGTGCCAGCACAACTATGGGACTGTCCCAAGGGGGCTACACCTTC. This encodes CASTTMGLSQGGYTF.

This clonotype was seen many times. This chain links TRBV5-4 with TRBJ2-3; D remains unclear. V lost 0 bases and J lost 0, with 8 bases in between. The CDR3 loop spans 15 amino acids. Germline V gene lookup returns CDR1 SGHNT and CDR2 YYREEE (reference sequence). CDR3 sequence reads: CASSLASASTDTQYF. CDR3 in DNA: TGTGCCAGCAGCTTGGCCAGCGCTAGCACAGATACGCAGTATTTT.

J is TRBJ1-1 and V is TRBV3-1; 8 bases match TRBD1. Trimming took 2 bases from V and 5 from J; bases not matched to a gene: 7. The CDR3 sequence is 15 residues long. Germline values: CDR1 LGHDT, CDR2 YNNKEL (reference sequence). CDR3 coding DNA: TGTGCCAGCAGCCAACAGGGGGCAGGACGGACTGAAGCTTTCTTT. This translates into CASSQQGAGRTEAFF. Together with reference TRBV3-1 and TRBJ1-1, the CDR3 gives the full variable domain: DTAVSQTPKYLVTQMGNDKSIKCEQNLGHDTMYWYKQDSKKFLKIMFSYNNKELIINETVPNRFSPKSPDKAHLNLHINSLELGDSAVYFCASSQQGAGRTEAFFGQGTRLTVV.

The chain links TRBV20-1 to TRBJ2-3, with no clear D. Trimming removed 5 bases from V and 4 bases from J, with 13 bases in between. The germline V gene has CDR1 DFQATT and CDR2 SNEGSKA (reference sequence). This CDR3 contains 13 residues. This CDR3 reads CSAYASEADTQYF. DNA of the CDR3: TGCAGTGCTTATGCTAGTGAAGCAGATACGCAGTATTTT.

V and J are TRBV5-5 and TRBJ2-1, with a weak D call TRBD1 (6 bases). V lost 1 base, J lost 4 bases, and 9 bases lay in between. The CDR3 consists of 14 residues. CDR1 and CDR2 from the germline V gene are SGHKS and YYEKEE (reference sequence). For the CDR3, the DNA is TGTGCCAGCAGCTTGATGGACAGATACAATGAGCAGTTCTTC. Translation: CASSLMDRYNEQFF.

The V call is TRBV28, the J call TRBJ2-1, with 9 positions matching TRBD1. CDR1 is MDHEN and CDR2 is SYDVKM in the germline V gene. There are 12 residues in the CDR3. After removal of 7 bases from V and 9 bases from J, the junction contained 4 bases not matched to a gene. The chain's CDR3 is CASKTGGTEQFF. Here the CDR3 DNA reads TGTGCCAGCAAAACAGGGGGCACTGAGCAGTTCTTC.

This clonotype was picked up a small number of times. The chain couples TRBV7-2 to TRBJ2-1, with 13 bases lining up with TRBD2. The junction had 13 bases not matched to a gene; V was cut back by 1 base and J by 10 bases. Germline lookup yields CDR1 SGHTA and CDR2 FQGNSA. The CDR3 consists of 18 residues. The CDR3 protein is CASSLEALAGGSRPEQFF. CDR3 sequence (DNA): TGTGCCAGCAGCTTAGAGGCACTAGCGGGGGGGTCGAGACCCGAGCAGTTCTTC.

The rearrangement uses TRBV7-9 and TRBJ2-3; TRBD1 agrees at 11 bases. CDR3 length: 18 amino acids. The V segment lost 1 base and the J segment 2 bases; nucleotides outside the gene matches: 8. Germline assignment: CDR1 SEHNR and CDR2 FQNEAQ (reference sequence). CDR3 sequence reads: CASSLGVGTGGFTDTQYF. CDR3 coding DNA: TGTGCCAGCAGCTTAGGCGTCGGGACAGGGGGTTTCACAGATACGCAGTATTTT.

This clonotype appeared a few times. The gene calls are TRBV10-3 and TRBJ2-5; D gene uncertain. CDR1 is ENHRY and CDR2 is SYGVKD in the germline V gene. The CDR3 contains 11 residues. Trimming took off 3 bases at V and 3 bases at J, with 2 bases between the two ends. CDR3 DNA sequence: TGTGCCATCAGTGACGAAGAGACCCAGTACTTC. Translating it yields CAISDEETQYF.

The V call is TRBV12-3 or TRBV12-4, the J call TRBJ1-6; no clear D. The CDR3 consists of 13 residues. V dropped 5 bases and J dropped 9 bases, with 11 bases sitting between them. The CDR3 sequence: CASSLEAGSPLHF. The DNA for the CDR3 is TGTGCCAGCAGTCTAGAAGCGGGTTCACCCCTCCACTTT.

The chain links TRBV6-6 to TRBJ1-6; D call uncertain. Germline CDR1 and CDR2: MNHNY and SVGAGI (reference sequence). V was pared by 4 bases and J by 6 bases, with 10 bases between. The CDR3 length is 14 residues. CDR3 loop: CASSSSGLNSPLHF. The CDR3 coding sequence is TGTGCCAGCAGTTCCTCCGGACTTAATTCACCCCTCCACTTT.

The chain links TRBV4-2 to TRBJ1-5; D uncertain. Trimming cost V 4 bases and J 5 bases, with 9 bases left between them. From germline, CDR1 is LGHNA and CDR2 YNFKEQ. The CDR3 has 13 amino acids. The CDR3 is CASSPDWDQPQHF. The CDR3 nucleotides read TGTGCCAGCAGCCCTGACTGGGATCAGCCCCAGCATTTT.

V gene TRBV27 combines with J gene TRBJ2-3; 9 nucleotides align to TRBD2. CDR1 is MNHEY, CDR2 SMNVEV, per germline (reference sequence). The V segment lost 6 bases and the J segment 0 bases; nucleotides outside the gene matches: 4. This CDR3 spans 15 amino acids. CDR3 sequence: CASSVLAGSTDTQYF. CDR3 DNA: TGTGCCAGCAGCGTGCTAGCGGGGAGCACAGATACGCAGTATTTT.

This clonotype was detected a few times. The chain has TRBV24-1 and TRBJ1-2, with TRBD1 as a possible D gene (5 bases). CDR3 size: 15 residues. With 4 bases removed from V and 3 bases from J, the gap between germline ends came to 14 bases. Germline V gene data show CDR1 as KGHDR and CDR2 as SFDVKD. CDR3 sequence reads: CATSDPHGGDYGYTF. CDR3 coding DNA: TGTGCCACCAGTGACCCGCACGGGGGAGACTATGGCTACACCTTC.

This clonotype was detected only a few times. The gene calls are TRBV28 and TRBJ1-6, with a possible D match to TRBD1 (6 bases). Germline assignment: CDR1 MDHEN and CDR2 SYDVKM. The V gene lost 8 bases and the J gene lost 7 bases, with 9 bases spanning the gap. This CDR3 spans 12 amino acids. The CDR3 here is CASSGANSPLHF. DNA of the CDR3: TGTGCCAGCTCAGGGGCAAATTCACCCCTCCACTTT.